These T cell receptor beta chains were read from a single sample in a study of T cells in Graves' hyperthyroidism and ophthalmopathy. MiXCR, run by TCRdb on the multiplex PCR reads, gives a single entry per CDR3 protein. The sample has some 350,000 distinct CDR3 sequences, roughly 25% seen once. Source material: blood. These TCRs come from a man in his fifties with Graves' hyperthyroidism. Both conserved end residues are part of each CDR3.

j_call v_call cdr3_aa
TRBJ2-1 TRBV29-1 CSVDFGNEQFF
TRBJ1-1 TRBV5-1 CASSLDPLGTEAFF
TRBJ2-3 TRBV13 CASSGEGAGVTDTQYF
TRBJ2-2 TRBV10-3 CAISEETGELFF
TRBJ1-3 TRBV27 CASGVKAGNTIYF
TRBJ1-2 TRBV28 CASGPLVGETTF
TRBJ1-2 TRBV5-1 CASSSQTVYGYTF
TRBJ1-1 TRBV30 CAWSGVNTEAFF
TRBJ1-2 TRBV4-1 CASSQSGDGYTF
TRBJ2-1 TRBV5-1 CASSLKSSGRGNYNEQFF
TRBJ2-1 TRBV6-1 CASSPEFSSYNEQFF
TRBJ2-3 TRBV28 CASSPTRLAGGDTQYF
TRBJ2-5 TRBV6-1 CASSSTGFQETQYF
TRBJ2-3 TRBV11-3 CASSLAGLGQYF
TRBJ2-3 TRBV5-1 CASSARVGQASSTDTQYF
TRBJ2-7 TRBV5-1 CASSFTGPTYEQYF
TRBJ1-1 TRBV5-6 CASSLGFGEAFF
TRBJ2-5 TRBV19 CASSIRPRQVVNQETQYF
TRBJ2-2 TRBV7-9 CASSLLLAALPGELFF
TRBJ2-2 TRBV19 CASSTRGNTGELFF
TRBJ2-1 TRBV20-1 CSARGTSSYEQFF
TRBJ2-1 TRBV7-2 CASSLRSTTYNEQFF
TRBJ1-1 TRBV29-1 CSALPGQEAFF
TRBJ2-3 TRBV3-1 CASSQGLAGVGDTQYF
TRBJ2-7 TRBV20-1 CSARQLAGSYEQYF
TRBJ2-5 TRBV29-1 CSVDGTMVGRETQYF
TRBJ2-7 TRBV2 CASSLRTATAEQYF
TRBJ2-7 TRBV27 CASSLKVPIGAYYYEQYF
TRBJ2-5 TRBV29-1 CSVRKTGWEETQYF
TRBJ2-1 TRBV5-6 CASSFGGTSRRASRNEQFF
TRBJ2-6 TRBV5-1 CASSHTGSGANVLTF
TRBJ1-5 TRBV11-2 CASSLGTVSEPQHF
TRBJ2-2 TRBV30 CAWSALVNGELFF
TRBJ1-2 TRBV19 CASSLGTYKIYGYTF
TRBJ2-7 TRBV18 CASSLTSISPEQYF
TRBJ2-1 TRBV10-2 CASSESRGTEQFF